The clone carrying this TCR beta chain turned up a few times. Its antigen is still unknown. Peripheral blood genomic DNA, not sorted cells or RNA, was the template. Rearranged V-D-J TRB sequences were amplified with a mixed TRB-A/B primer pool. TCRdb analysed the multiplex PCR reads with MiXCR anew, one entry per CDR3 protein. Of 3,700 or so distinct CDR3 sequences in the sample, 25% to 30% were seen once. This CDR3 is 11 amino acids long. Trimming shortened V by 1 base and J by 3 bases, and 2 bases separated the two germline ends. Per the germline V gene, CDR1 is DFQATT and CDR2 is SNEGSKA (reference sequence). This sample was taken from a study of T cell repertoires in aging, cancer and after chemotherapy. At the level of the study: Glioblastoma patients receiving temozolomide-based therapy gave paired samples before and after chemotherapy.

Points from the study as a whole: Age-matched healthy donors had significantly more diverse, less clonal blood TCR repertoires than untreated cancer patients.

The receptor comes from a human donor with a solid tumor. Sequencing was done on a sample of blood. The rearrangement joins TRBV20-1 to TRBJ2-3, with unresolved D. CDR3 sequence reads: CSARATDTQYF. The CDR3 nucleotides are TGCAGTGCTAGAGCGACAGATACGCAGTATTTT.